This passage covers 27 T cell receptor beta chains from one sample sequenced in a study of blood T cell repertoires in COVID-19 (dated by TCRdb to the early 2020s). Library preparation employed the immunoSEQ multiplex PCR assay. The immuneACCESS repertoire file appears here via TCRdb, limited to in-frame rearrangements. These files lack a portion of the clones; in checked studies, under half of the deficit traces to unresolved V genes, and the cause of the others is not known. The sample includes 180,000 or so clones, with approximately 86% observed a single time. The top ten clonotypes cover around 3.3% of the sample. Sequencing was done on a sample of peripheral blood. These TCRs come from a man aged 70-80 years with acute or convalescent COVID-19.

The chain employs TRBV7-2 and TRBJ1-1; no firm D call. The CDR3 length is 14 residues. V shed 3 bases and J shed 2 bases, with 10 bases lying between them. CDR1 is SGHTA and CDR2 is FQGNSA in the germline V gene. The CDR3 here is CASSFSGSNTEAFF. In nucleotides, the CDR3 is TGTGCCAGCAGCTTCTCGGGGTCCAACACTGAAGCTTTCTTT.

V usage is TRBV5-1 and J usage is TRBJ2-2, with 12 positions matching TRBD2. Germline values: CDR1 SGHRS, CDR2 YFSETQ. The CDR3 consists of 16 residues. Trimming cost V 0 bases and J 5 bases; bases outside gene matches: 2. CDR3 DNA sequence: TGCGCCAGCAGCTTGGGACTAGCGGGAGAGACCGGGGAGCTGTTTTTT. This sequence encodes CASSLGLAGETGELFF. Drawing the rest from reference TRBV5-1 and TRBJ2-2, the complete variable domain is KAGVTQTPRYLIKTRGQQVTLSCSPISGHRSVSWYQQTPGQGLQFLFEYFSETQRNKGNFPGRFSGRQFSNSRSEMNVSTLELGDSALYLCASSLGLAGETGELFFGEGSRLTVL.

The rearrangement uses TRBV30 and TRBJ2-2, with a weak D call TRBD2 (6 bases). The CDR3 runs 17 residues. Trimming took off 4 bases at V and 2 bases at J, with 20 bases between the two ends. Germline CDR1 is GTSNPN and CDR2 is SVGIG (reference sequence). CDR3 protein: CAWTQSPLASNTGELFF. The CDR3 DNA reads TGTGCCTGGACCCAGAGCCCCCTAGCGTCCAACACCGGGGAGCTGTTTTTT.

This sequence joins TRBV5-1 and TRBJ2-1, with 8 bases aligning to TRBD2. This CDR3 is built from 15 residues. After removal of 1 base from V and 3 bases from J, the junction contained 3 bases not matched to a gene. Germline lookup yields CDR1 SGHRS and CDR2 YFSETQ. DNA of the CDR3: TGCGCCAGCAGCTTGCCGGGGGGGTACTACAATGAGCAGTTCTTC. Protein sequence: CASSLPGGYYNEQFF.

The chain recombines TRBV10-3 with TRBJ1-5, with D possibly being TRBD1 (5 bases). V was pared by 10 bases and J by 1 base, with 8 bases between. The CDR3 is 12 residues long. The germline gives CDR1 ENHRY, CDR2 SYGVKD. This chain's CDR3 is CATSGSNQPQHF. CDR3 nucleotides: TGTGCCACCTCAGGGAGCAATCAGCCCCAGCATTTT.

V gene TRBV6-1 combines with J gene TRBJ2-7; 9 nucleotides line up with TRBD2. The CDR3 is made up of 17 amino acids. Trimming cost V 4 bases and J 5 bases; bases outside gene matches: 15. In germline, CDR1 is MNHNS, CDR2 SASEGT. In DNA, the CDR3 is TGTGCCAGCAGTGTCCGCCTCGGGGCGGGAGGGCCCCACGAGCAGTACTTC. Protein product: CASSVRLGAGGPHEQYF.

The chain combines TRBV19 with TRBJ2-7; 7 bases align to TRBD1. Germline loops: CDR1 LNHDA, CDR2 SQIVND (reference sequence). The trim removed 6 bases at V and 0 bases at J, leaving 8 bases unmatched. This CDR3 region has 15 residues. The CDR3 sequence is CASRSPGQSSYEQYF. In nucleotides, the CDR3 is TGTGCCAGTAGGTCCCCGGGACAGTCCTCCTACGAGCAGTACTTC. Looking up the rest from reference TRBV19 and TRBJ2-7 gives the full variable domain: DGGITQSPKYLFRKEGQNVTLSCEQNLNHDAMYWYRQDPGQGLRLIYYSQIVNDFQKGDIAEGYSVSREKKESFPLTVTSAQKNPTAFYLCASRSPGQSSYEQYFGPGTRLTVT.

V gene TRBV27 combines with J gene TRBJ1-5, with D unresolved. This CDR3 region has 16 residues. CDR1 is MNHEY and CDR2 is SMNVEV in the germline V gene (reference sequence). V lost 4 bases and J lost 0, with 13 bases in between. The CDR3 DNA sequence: TGTGCCAGCAGTTCTCTCGGCGGGTATAGCAATCAGCCCCAGCATTTT. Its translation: CASSSLGGYSNQPQHF.

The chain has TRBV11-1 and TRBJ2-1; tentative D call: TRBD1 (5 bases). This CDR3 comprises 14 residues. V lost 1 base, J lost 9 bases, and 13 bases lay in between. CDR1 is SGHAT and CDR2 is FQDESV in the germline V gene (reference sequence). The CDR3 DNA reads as TGTGCCAGCAGCTTAGAAGGGGCGGCTGGTGAGCAGTTCTTC. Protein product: CASSLEGAAGEQFF.

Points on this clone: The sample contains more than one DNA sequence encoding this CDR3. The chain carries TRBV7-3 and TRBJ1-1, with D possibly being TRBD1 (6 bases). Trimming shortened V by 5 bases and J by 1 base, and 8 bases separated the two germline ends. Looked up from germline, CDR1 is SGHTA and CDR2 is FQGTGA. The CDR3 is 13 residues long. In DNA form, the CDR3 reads TGTGCCAGCAGCCCGACAGGGAACACTGAAGCTTTCTTT. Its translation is CASSPTGNTEAFF.

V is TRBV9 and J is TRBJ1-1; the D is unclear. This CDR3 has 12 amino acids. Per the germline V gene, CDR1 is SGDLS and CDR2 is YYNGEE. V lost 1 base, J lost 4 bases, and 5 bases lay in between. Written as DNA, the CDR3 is TGTGCCAGCAGCGTAACAGCCACTGAAGCTTTCTTT. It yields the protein CASSVTATEAFF.

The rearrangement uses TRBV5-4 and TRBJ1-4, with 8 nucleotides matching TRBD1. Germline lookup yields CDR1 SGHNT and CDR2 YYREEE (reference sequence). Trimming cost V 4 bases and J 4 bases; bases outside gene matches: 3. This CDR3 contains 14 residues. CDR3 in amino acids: CASSRDRYNEKLFF. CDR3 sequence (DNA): TGTGCCAGCAGCCGGGACAGGTATAATGAAAAACTGTTTTTT.

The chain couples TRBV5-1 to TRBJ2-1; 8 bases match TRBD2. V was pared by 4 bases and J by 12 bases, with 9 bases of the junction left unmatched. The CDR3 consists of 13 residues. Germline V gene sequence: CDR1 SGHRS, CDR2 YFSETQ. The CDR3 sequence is CASSPGGGGRQFF. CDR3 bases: TGCGCCAGCAGCCCCGGGGGGGGCGGCAGGCAGTTCTTC.

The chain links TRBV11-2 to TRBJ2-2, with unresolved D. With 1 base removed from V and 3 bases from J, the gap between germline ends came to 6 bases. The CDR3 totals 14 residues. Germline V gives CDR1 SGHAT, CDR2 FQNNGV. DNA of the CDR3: TGTGCCAGCAGCTTAGTTCGGTACACCGGGGAGCTGTTTTTT. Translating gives CASSLVRYTGELFF.

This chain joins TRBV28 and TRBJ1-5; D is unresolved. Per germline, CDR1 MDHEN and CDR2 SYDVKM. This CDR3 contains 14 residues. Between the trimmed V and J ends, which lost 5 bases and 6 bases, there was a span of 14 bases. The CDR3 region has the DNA TGTGCCAGCAGTCCCCCGAGTCAGGTTCAGCCCCAGCATTTT. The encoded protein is CASSPPSQVQPQHF.

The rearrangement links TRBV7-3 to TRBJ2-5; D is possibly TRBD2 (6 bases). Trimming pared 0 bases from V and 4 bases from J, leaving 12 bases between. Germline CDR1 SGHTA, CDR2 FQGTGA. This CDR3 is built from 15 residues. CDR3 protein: CASSLTIGGVETQYF. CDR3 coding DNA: TGTGCCAGCAGCTTAACGATTGGAGGGGTAGAGACCCAGTACTTC.

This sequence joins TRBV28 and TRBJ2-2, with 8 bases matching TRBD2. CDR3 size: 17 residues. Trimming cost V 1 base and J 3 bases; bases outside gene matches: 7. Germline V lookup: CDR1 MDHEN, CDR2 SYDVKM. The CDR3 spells CASSLFGAGGYTGELFF. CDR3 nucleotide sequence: TGTGCCAGCAGTTTATTCGGGGCGGGAGGATACACCGGGGAGCTGTTTTTT.

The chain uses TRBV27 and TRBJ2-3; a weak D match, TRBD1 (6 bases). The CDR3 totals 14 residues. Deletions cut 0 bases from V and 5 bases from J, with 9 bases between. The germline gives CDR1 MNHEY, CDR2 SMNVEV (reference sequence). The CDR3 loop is CASSLSRGIDTQYF. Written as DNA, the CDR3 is TGTGCCAGCAGTTTATCCAGGGGCATAGATACGCAGTATTTT.

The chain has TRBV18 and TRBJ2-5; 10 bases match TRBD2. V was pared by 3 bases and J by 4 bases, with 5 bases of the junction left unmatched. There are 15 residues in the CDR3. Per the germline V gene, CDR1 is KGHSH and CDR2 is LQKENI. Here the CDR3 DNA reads TGTGCCAGCTCACCTAACAGCGGGGGGGGAGAGACCCAGTACTTC. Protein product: CASSPNSGGGETQYF. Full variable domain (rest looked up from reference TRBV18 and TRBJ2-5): NAGVMQNPRHLVRRRGQEARLRCSPMKGHSHVYWYRQLPEEGLKFMVYLQKENIIDESGMPKERFSAEFPKEGPSILRIQQVVRGDSAAYFCASSPNSGGGETQYFGPGTRLLVL.

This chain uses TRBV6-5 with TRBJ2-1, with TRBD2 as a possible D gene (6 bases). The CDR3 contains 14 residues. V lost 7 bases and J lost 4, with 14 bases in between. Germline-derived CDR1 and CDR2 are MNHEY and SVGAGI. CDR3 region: CASTRRAQYNEQFF. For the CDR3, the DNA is TGTGCCAGCACGCGGAGGGCCCAGTACAATGAGCAGTTCTTC.

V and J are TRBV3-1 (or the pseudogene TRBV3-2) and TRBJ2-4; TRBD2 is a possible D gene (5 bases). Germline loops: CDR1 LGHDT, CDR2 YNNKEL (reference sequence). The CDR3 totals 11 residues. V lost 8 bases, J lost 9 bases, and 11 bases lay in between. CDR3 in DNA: TGTGCCAGCGGCGACTACTCCATTCAGTACTTC. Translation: CASGDYSIQYF.

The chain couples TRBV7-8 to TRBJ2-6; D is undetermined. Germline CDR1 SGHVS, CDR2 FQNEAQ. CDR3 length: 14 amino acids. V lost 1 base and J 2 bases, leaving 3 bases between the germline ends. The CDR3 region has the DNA TGTGCCAGCAGCTTAGACACTGGGGCCAACGTCCTGACTTTC. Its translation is CASSLDTGANVLTF.

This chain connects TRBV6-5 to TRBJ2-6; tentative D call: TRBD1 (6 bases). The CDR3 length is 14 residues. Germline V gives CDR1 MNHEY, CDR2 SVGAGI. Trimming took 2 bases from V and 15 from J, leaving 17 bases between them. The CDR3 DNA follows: TGTGCCAGCAGTTACCAGAGACAGGCCGGGGCCCTGACTTTC. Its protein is CASSYQRQAGALTF.

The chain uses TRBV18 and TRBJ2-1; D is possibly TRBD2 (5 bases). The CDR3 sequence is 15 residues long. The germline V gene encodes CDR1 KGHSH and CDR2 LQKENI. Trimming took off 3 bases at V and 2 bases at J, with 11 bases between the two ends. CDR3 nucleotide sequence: TGTGCCAGCTCACCCAACGGGAACCCCTACAATGAGCAGTTCTTC. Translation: CASSPNGNPYNEQFF.

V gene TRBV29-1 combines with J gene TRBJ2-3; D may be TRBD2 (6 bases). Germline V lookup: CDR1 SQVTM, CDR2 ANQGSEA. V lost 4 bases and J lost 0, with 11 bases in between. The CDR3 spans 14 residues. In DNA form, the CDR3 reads TGCAGCGTTGGGGGCGGGGTAAGCACAGATACGCAGTATTTT. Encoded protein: CSVGGGVSTDTQYF.

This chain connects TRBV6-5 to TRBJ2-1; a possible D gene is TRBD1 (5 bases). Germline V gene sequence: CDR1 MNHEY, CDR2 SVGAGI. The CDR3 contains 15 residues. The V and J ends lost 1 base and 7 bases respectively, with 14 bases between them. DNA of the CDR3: TGTGCCAGCAGTTACTTGGACACGCTGTGGAATGAGCAGTTCTTC. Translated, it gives CASSYLDTLWNEQFF.

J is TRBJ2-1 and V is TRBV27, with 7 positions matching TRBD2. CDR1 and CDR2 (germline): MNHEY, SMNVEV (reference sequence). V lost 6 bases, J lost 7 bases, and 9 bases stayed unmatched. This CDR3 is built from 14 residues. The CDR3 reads CASRRGWGGNEQFF. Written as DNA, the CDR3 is TGTGCCAGCAGACGGGGTTGGGGGGGTAATGAGCAGTTCTTC.